This T cell receptor (beta chain) was observed in a study of T-cell reconstitution after alpha-beta-depleted transplantation in children (dated by TCRdb to about 2016). Background for the entire study: T-cell immune reconstitution after TCRalphabeta/CD19-depleted allogeneic hematopoietic cell transplantation in children was quantitatively tracked in the study by means of TCR repertoire profiling. Broad study findings and their caveats: Over the following months the frequencies of hyperexpanded clones went down, and after one year T-cell counts and TCRbeta diversity were mostly credited to newly produced T cells. In some patients, high TCRbeta diversity at day 60 was attributed to recipient T cells and intrathymic progenitors that had survived conditioning. The apparently early recovery of alphabetaT-cell counts about two months after transplant reportedly depended on only several hundred rapidly expanded clones that came from non-depleted graft cells.

The CDR3 contains 13 residues, cysteine and phenylalanine counted. Here the CDR3 DNA is all that survives: 39 bases in frame from base 1. The junction shows trimming of 6 bases on V and 8 bases on J, plus 14 bases between the germline ends. From the germline V gene, CDR1 is MNHNS and CDR2 is SASEGT. The sample's treatment or condition, from its label and the paper: allogeneic hematopoietic cell transplantation with graft depleted of TCRalphabeta T cells and CD19 B cells. The transplant recipients were children given TCRalphabeta/CD19-depleted allogeneic hematopoietic cell grafts. This clonotype came up many times. It has no known antigen specificity. Base-call qualities are not available, and no considerably larger clone is one nucleotide away. The protocol used for the library was PCR. Sequencing was carried out with an Illumina HiSeq 2500. TCR library preparation used molecular barcoding, with unique molecular identifiers applied to normalize quantification of the TCRbeta repertoire. In TCRdb, the public reads were trimmed at Q25 with fastp and aligned with MiXCR, with productive beta chains retained. Rows merge per CDR3 protein into single entries with the most common DNA and genes. The sample table records roughly 280,000 distinct CDR3 sequences; around a tenth of these occur just once. The ten largest clones add up to 23% of the sample.

The sample in question was peripheral blood, obtained 180 days after TCRalphabeta/CD19-depleted stem cell transplant. The V and J segments used are TRBV6-1 and TRBJ2-1, with no confidently assigned D gene. This receptor was identified in a male patient between 2 and 10 years old who had a stem cell transplant for chronic granulomatous disease, so the T cells may come from the graft donor. The sequenced DNA: TGTGCCAGCAGGTCAAGCTTCATCCATGAGCAGTTCTTC. Its translation reads: CASRSSFIHEQFF.